The following is a T cell receptor beta chain sequence with its context. Only in-frame clones appear in the TCRdb table, and some are missing; sequencing was by immunoSEQ multiplex PCR. The top ten hold roughly 9% of the sample, which has roughly 56,000 clones, approximately 87% seen once. The sample's time point: after dendritic cell vaccination, including at tumor progression/relapse. Germline V lookup: CDR1 MNHNY, CDR2 SVGAGI (reference sequence). The CDR3 totals 16 residues. Trimming took 6 bases from V and 1 from J, leaving 18 bases between them. This sample was included in a study of glioma-infiltrating T cells after dendritic cell vaccination.

The clonotype comes from a human donor with glioblastoma. The source material was blood, sampled after dendritic cell vaccination. This chain uses TRBV6-6 with TRBJ2-5; D is ambiguous. For the CDR3, the DNA is TGTGCCAGCAGCCGTGCGAGGCAGTCCGGCCAAGAGACCCAGTACTTC. This gives the protein CASSRARQSGQETQYF.